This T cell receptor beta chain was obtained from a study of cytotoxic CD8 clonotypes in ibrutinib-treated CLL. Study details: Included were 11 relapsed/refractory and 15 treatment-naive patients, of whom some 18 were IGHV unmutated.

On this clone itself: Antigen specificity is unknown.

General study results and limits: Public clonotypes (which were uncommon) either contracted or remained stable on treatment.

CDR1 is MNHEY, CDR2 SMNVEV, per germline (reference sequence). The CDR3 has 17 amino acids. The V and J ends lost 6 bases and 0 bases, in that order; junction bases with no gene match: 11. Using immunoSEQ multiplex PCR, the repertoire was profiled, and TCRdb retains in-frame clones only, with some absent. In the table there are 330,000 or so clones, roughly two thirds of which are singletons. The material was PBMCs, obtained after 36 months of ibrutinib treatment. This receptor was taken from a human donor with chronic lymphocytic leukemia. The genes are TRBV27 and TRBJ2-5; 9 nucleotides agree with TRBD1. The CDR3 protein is CASRRDRANWYQETQYF. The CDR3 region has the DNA TGTGCCAGCAGAAGGGACAGGGCTAATTGGTACCAAGAGACCCAGTACTTC.